The source of this T cell receptor (beta chain) is a study of blood T cells in healthy people across ages. A sample-barcoded 5' primer and a J-beta primer mix were used in a second PCR of roughly 7 to 12 cycles. TCRdb called the 5' RACE reads again in MiXCR, with one record for every CDR3 protein. The sample holds more than 900,000 distinct CDR3 sequences, 20% to 25% seen once. This clonotype turned up a few times. Trimming removed 6 bases from V and 0 bases from J, with 11 bases in between. CDR1 and CDR2 (germline): MNHEY, SVGAGI. The length of the CDR3 is 14 residues. The sample was also reused in another study, on T cells of mothers and their children.

The receptor was derived from a girl aged 2 to 9 in good health. This chain joins TRBV6-5 and TRBJ1-2, with a weak D call TRBD1 (6 bases). The specimen was blood. CDR3 residues: CASRFRGTNYGYTF. The DNA for the CDR3 is TGTGCCAGCAGATTCAGGGGAACTAACTATGGCTACACCTTC.